The clone carrying this T cell receptor (beta chain) was seen a handful of times. The antigen remains undetermined. The CDR3 totals 12 residues. From germline, CDR1 is GTSNPN and CDR2 SVGIG (reference sequence). The ends lost 5 bases at V and 4 bases at J; junction bases unmatched: 2. Once extracted for a subset, genomic DNA was divided evenly among several immunoSEQ plates. TCRdb's copy holds only in-frame clones and misses some; the assay was immunoSEQ multiplex PCR. The sample shows millions of clones, about 92% of them seen only once. The data were obtained in a study of shared clonotypes between healthy human individuals. Looking at the study overall: The plates for each donor numbered three CD4 naive, three CD4 memory, two CD8 naive and one CD8 memory. Study results and limitations: Among donors, the sharing of clonotypes was expected to be influenced by sequencing depth. Of the naive CD4 clonotypes, approximately 5% were shared across a handful of donors.

The receptor comes from a man between 18 and 29 years old in good health. The chain links TRBV30 to TRBJ1-1; 9 bases are shared with TRBD1. What was sequenced was naive CD4+ T cells sorted from blood. The subset: CD45RA+ positively selected. CDR3: CAWADRGTEAFF. The CDR3 DNA follows: TGTGCCTGGGCGGACAGGGGCACTGAAGCTTTCTTT.